This T cell receptor beta chain was sequenced in a study of identical twins. Study-wide results and caveats: Invariant T cells like MAIT and iNKT could partly confound the zero-insertion analyses.

One entry per CDR3 protein, called by TCRdb with MiXCR from the 5' RACE reads. The table lists some 760,000 distinct CDR3 sequences, about 20% of them singletons. In regard to this clonotype: Its antigen is unknown.

Per germline, CDR1 SGHRS and CDR2 YFSETQ. This CDR3 region has 14 residues. Unmatched junction bases numbered 3, after V lost 4 bases and J lost 5 bases. These same records also appear under a second study, on T cells expressing NK-cell markers.

The sample comprised PBMCs. The chain employs TRBV5-1 and TRBJ2-4; 10 nucleotides match TRBD2. This TCR was recovered from a woman aged 18-35 years in good health. The CDR3 here is CASSNGLAENIQYF. DNA for the CDR3: TGCGCCAGCAGCAACGGACTAGCGGAAAACATTCAGTACTTC. Supplemented by reference TRBV5-1 and TRBJ2-4, the full variable domain reads KAGVTQTPRYLIKTRGQQVTLSCSPISGHRSVSWYQQTPGQGLQFLFEYFSETQRNKGNFPGRFSGRQFSNSRSEMNVSTLELGDSALYLCASSNGLAENIQYFGAGTRLSVL.